Shown below are 9 T cell receptor beta chains from a single sample sequenced in a study of long-term antiretroviral therapy in people with HIV. The libraries were made with immunoSEQ v3.0 at survey level. Clones were sequenced by immunoSEQ multiplex PCR, and TCRdb holds only the in-frame ones, with some missing. The sample includes roughly 44,000 clones, over 90% seen only once; the top ten take around 3%. The input for sequencing was unsorted PBMCs, taken 3.7 years after starting antiretroviral therapy. Receptors originate from a woman in her fifties or sixties with HIV.

This chain connects TRBV4-1 to TRBJ1-5; 9 bases map to TRBD1. This CDR3 is 16 amino acids long. Germline assignment: CDR1 MGHRA and CDR2 YSYEKL. V shed 5 bases and J 4 bases; nucleotides not matched to a gene: 9. CDR3 region: CASSDLDRGWNQPQHF. The CDR3 DNA sequence: TGCGCCAGCAGCGATCTCGACAGGGGGTGGAATCAGCCCCAGCATTTT.

This chain links TRBV5-5 with TRBJ2-7, with D possibly being TRBD2 (6 bases). Looked up from germline, CDR1 is SGHKS and CDR2 is YYEKEE (reference sequence). There are 16 residues in the CDR3. The V and J ends lost 0 bases and 5 bases respectively, with 18 bases between them. The DNA for the CDR3 is TGTGCCAGCAGCTTGGTAGTCCGCCAGGGCGGGGACGAGCAGTACTTC. This codes for CASSLVVRQGGDEQYF.

The chain joins TRBV5-1 to TRBJ2-3; the D is unclear. The germline CDR1 and CDR2 sequences are SGHRS and YFSETQ. The CDR3 has 13 residues. V was trimmed by 0 bases and J by 7 bases, leaving 9 bases between them. For the CDR3, the DNA is TGCGCCAGCAGCTTGGGGGAACCGAATACGCAGTATTTT. This codes for CASSLGEPNTQYF.

The DNA for the CDR3 is TGTGCCAGCAGCTCTTACCCGGGCGGGGAGCTGTTTTTT. Encoded protein: CASSSYPGGELFF. The chain is built from TRBV7-2 and TRBJ2-2, with D unresolved. Trimming cost V 4 bases and J 7 bases, with 10 bases left between them. The CDR3 is made up of 13 amino acids. CDR1 is SGHTA and CDR2 is FQGNSA in the germline V gene.

The rearrangement uses TRBV25-1 and TRBJ1-4, with a weak D call TRBD1 (6 bases). CDR3 size: 13 residues. V shed 6 bases and J shed 3 bases, with 8 bases lying between them. The germline V gene encodes CDR1 MGHDK and CDR2 SYGVNS. CDR3 region: CASRGAPNEKLFF. DNA for the CDR3: TGTGCCAGCAGGGGGGCACCTAATGAAAAACTGTTTTTT.

The chain combines TRBV27 with TRBJ1-5; D unclear. This CDR3 has 15 residues. The germline V and J ends were trimmed by 0 bases and 3 bases, with 9 bases remaining between them. In germline, CDR1 is MNHEY, CDR2 SMNVEV (reference sequence). CDR3 in DNA: TGTGCCAGCAGTTTATCGACCAGTGCCAATCAGCCCCAGCATTTT. It translates to CASSLSTSANQPQHF.

The rearrangement joins TRBV7-8 to TRBJ2-1; D is uncertain. The CDR3 covers 12 residues. Germline CDR1 is SGHVS and CDR2 is FQNEAQ. V lost 5 bases, J lost 9 bases, and 11 bases lay in between. In DNA, the CDR3 is TGTGCCAGCAGCCCGCAGAAGGGTGAGCAGTTCTTC. Residues: CASSPQKGEQFF.

The V and J genes are TRBV7-6 and TRBJ2-7; 8 bases fit TRBD1. Unmatched junction bases numbered 3, after V lost 0 bases and J lost 5 bases. Germline V gives CDR1 SGHVS, CDR2 FNYEAQ. This CDR3 contains 14 residues. The CDR3 loop reads CASSLADRGDEQYF. In DNA, the CDR3 is TGTGCCAGCAGCTTAGCAGACAGGGGTGACGAGCAGTACTTC. The variable domain in full, completed from reference TRBV7-6 and TRBJ2-7, reads GAGVSQSPRYKVTKRGQDVALRCDPISGHVSLYWYRQALGQGPEFLTYFNYEAQQDKSGLPNDRFSAERPEGSISTLTIQRTEQRDSAMYRCASSLADRGDEQYFGPGTRLTVT.

The rearrangement links TRBV7-9 to TRBJ1-5; 10 positions agree with TRBD1. The length of the CDR3 is 15 residues. The J segment lost 2 bases and the V segment lost 7 bases, leaving 5 bases of the junction unmatched. Germline V gene sequence: CDR1 SEHNR, CDR2 FQNEAQ (reference sequence). The CDR3: CASTKTGGRNQPQHF. In DNA form, the CDR3 reads TGTGCCAGCACCAAGACAGGGGGCCGCAATCAGCCCCAGCATTTT.